This T cell receptor beta chain was sequenced during a study of siplizumab effects on memory and regulatory T cells. Assays covered roughly 10^5 TCR templates per sample. Clones were sequenced by immunoSEQ multiplex PCR, and TCRdb holds only the in-frame ones, with some missing. This table has approximately 120,000 clones, about 92% appearing once. This clone was detected once. Its cognate antigen is unknown. Study-level findings and limits: Alloreactive sequences traceable to unstimulated CD4+ memory cells declined significantly under siplizumab. Naive-or-memory phenotypes were unassignable for roughly 80-97% of proliferating CD4+ or CD8+ clones.

Germline values: CDR1 KGHSH, CDR2 LQKENI. This CDR3 spans 16 amino acids. The ends were cut back, 3 bases at V and 4 bases at J, with 18 bases in the middle. The rearrangement uses TRBV18 and TRBJ2-5; D is unclear. The TCR comes from a human donor in good health. The source material was Tregs sorted from blood. CDR3 DNA: TGTGCCAGCTCACCTCAACGCGGAAACCTCTTAGAGACCCAGTACTTC. Protein: CASSPQRGNLLETQYF.